The source of this TCR beta chain is a study of tumor-infiltrating lymphocytes in primary liver carcinoma. Across the study: The patient population consisted of men and women between 30 and 69 years of age.

Findings and limits, study-wide: The difference in top-250-clone fraction between tumors and blood was significant, favoring tumors (p = 0.039). Overlap between tumor regions exceeded overlap of tumor with adjacent tissue or blood.

TCR beta cDNA was reverse-transcribed from approximately 0.45 ug of total RNA. The reaction used a constant-region primer and ProtoScript II reverse transcriptase. A slightly modified ARM-PCR protocol with three nested multiplex PCR rounds produced these TCR beta libraries. Investigators reported that the first two PCR rounds, at approximately 11 cycles each, used TRBV1-TRBV30 forward primers with a C-beta reverse primer. TCRdb re-called the multiplex PCR reads through MiXCR, storing one row per CDR3 protein. The sample has hundreds of thousands of distinct CDR3 sequences; 50% to 60% are singletons. The germline V gene encodes CDR1 MNHEY and CDR2 SVGAGI. This CDR3 has 17 amino acids. J was trimmed by 1 base and V by 5 bases; bases with no gene match: 10. This clonotype came up many times. Its cognate antigen is unknown. Germline DNA was extracted too, while blood RNA derived from unsorted whole blood. Sampling before surgery obtained roughly 4.1 milliliters of peripheral blood.

The sequence derives from a woman in her thirties with primary liver carcinoma and hepatitis B virus infection. Sequencing used peripheral blood. The J gene is TRBJ2-1, the V gene TRBV6-5, with 8 bases lining up with TRBD1. The CDR3: CASSPSGQGGSYNEQFF. The CDR3 coding sequence is TGTGCCAGCAGTCCCTCCGGACAGGGAGGTTCCTACAATGAGCAGTTCTTC.